This T cell receptor beta chain was sequenced during a study of PD-1 blockade in mismatch repair-deficient tumors. Turning to the study itself: All were previously treated, progressing patients with about 11 mismatch repair-deficient cancer types.

As regards this clone: Its antigen remains unknown.

The repertoire was sequenced with immunoSEQ multiplex PCR; TCRdb's copy has only in-frame clones and lacks some. The table records about 9,400 clones, approximately 85% of them present only once. Notes on the study in general: Tumor-resident clones, often absent from pretreatment blood, expanded after pembrolizumab and then contracted.

PCR or immunohistochemistry showed mismatch repair deficiency in every enrolled patient. Source: PBMCs, taken less than 47 weeks after starting pembrolizumab. The TCR was taken from an adult with mismatch repair-deficient cancer.

The CDR3: CASSHPRTGGDYGYTF. In DNA, the CDR3 is TGCGCCAGCAGCCACCCTCGAACAGGGGGCGACTATGGCTACACCTTC. V is TRBV4-1 and J is TRBJ1-2; 9 bases fit TRBD1. CDR1 is MGHRA, CDR2 YSYEKL, per germline. There are 16 residues in the CDR3. Trimming cost V 3 bases and J 3 bases; bases outside gene matches: 8.